This record concerns one TCR beta chain sequence. The antigen is unknown. This sample is part of a study of a mutant IDH1 vaccine in newly diagnosed glioma. Study details: Either 4-6 weeks after radiotherapy alone or alongside temozolomide, vaccination was begun. V12 occurred at week 35 and V13 at week 47.

The time point here: week 47, end of study. In the vaccine, a single dose held 300 ug of the mutant IDH1 20-mer peptide, along with topical imiquimod. The protocol was immunoSEQ multiplex PCR, while the TCRdb copy is restricted to in-frame clones and leaves out a portion. Among about 94,000 clones listed, roughly 89% were seen once. There are 15 residues in the CDR3. The chain has TRBV12-2 and TRBJ2-7; the DNA was not compared with TRBD1, the D call given in the table. TRBV12-2 is an annotated pseudogene. The source was PBMCs, collected from a glioma patient whose treatment included an IDH1 peptide vaccine. The origin of this receptor is a woman aged 45-60 years with glioma. Here the CDR3 reads CASRARGTARCEQYF. CDR3 DNA: TGTGCAAGTCGCGCACGGGGGACAGCGAGATGCGAGCAGTACTTC.